This TCR beta chain was captured in a study of cytomegalovirus exposure and HLA in healthy donors. J gave up 1 base and V 0 bases, and 5 bases lay outside the gene matches. The CDR3 extends over 17 amino acids. The germline CDR1 and CDR2 sequences are LGHNA and YNFKEQ. The study ran its PCR with 60 Vbeta and 13 Jbeta primers. Clones were read by immunoSEQ multiplex PCR, and TCRdb kept only the in-frame ones, dropping some. Of 90,000 to 110,000 clones listed, around four fifths were seen once; the top ten hold 6.5% to 9.5%. The material sequenced was PBMCs. V gene TRBV4-2 combines with J gene TRBJ2-5, with 10 nucleotides matching TRBD2. The receptor's source is a woman in her thirties or forties in good health and CMV-seropositive. Here the CDR3 DNA reads TGTGCCAGCAGCCAAGAGCCTAGCGGGAGCTCCCAAGAGACCCAGTACTTC. Protein sequence: CASSQEPSGSSQETQYF.